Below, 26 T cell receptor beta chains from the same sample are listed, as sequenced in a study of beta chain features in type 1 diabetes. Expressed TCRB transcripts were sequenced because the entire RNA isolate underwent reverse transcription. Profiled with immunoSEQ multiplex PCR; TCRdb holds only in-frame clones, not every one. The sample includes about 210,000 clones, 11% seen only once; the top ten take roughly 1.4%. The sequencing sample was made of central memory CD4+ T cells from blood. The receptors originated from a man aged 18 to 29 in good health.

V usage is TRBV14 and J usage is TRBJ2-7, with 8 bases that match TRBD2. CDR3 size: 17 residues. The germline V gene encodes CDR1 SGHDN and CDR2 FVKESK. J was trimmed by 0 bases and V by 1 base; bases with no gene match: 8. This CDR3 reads CASSQGRWSGSSYEQYF. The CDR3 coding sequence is TGTGCCAGCAGCCAAGGCCGATGGAGCGGGAGCTCCTACGAGCAGTACTTC.

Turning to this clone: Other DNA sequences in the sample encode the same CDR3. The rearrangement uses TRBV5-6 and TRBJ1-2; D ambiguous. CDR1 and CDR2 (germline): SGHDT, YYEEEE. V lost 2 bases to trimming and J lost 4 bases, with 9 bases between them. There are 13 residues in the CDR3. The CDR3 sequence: CASSLGSSYGYTF. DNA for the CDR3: TGTGCCAGCAGCTTAGGGAGTAGCTATGGCTACACCTTC.

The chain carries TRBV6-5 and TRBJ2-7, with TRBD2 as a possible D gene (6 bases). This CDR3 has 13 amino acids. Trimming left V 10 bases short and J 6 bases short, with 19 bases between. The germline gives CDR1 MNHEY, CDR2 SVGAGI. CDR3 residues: CATTSTSLGEQYF. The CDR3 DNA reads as TGTGCCACCACCTCGACTAGTCTTGGCGAGCAGTACTTC.

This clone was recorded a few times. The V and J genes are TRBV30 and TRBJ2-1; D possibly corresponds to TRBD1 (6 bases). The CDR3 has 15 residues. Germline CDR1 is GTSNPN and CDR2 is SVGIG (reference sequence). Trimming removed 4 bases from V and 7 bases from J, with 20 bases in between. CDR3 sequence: CAWTPGTTEGNEQFF. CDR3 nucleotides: TGTGCCTGGACCCCCGGGACAACGGAAGGAAATGAGCAGTTCTTC.

This chain's CDR3 is CSVLSRGSTYEQYF. CDR3 nucleotides: TGCAGCGTCTTATCGCGGGGAAGCACCTACGAGCAGTACTTC. This chain connects TRBV29-1 to TRBJ2-7, with D maybe TRBD2 (6 bases). The germline V and J ends were trimmed by 6 bases and 2 bases, with 17 bases remaining between them. The CDR3 loop spans 14 amino acids. CDR1 is SQVTM and CDR2 is ANQGSEA in the germline V gene.

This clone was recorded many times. CDR3 in DNA: TGTGCCAGCAGCTTAGGGGCTAGATCCACAGATACGCAGTATTTT. As protein: CASSLGARSTDTQYF. The chain links TRBV7-2 to TRBJ2-3; no firm D call. Trimming cost V 1 base and J 2 bases, with 10 bases left between them. CDR1 is SGHTA and CDR2 is FQGNSA in the germline V gene. The CDR3 is 15 amino acids.

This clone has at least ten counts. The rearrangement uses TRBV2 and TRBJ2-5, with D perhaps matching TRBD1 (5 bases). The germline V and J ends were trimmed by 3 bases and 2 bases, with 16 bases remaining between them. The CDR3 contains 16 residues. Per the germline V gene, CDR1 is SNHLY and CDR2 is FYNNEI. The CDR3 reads CASSEGVQGKQETQYF. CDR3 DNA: TGTGCCAGCAGTGAGGGTGTGCAGGGCAAGCAAGAGACCCAGTACTTC.

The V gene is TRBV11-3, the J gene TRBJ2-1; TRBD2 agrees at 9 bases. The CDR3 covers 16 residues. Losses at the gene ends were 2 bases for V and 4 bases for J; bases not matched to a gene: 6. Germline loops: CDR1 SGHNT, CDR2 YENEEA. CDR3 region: CASSLSGTSLYNEQFF. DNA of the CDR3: TGTGCCAGCAGCTTATCTGGGACTAGCTTGTACAATGAGCAGTTCTTC.

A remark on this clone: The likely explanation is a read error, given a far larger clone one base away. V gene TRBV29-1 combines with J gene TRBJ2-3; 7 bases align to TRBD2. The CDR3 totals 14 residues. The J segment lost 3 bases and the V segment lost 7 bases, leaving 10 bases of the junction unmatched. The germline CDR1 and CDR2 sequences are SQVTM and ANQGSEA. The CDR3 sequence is CSGVGRGETDTQYF. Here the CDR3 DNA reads TGCAGCGGTGTCGGACGGGGGGAAACAGATACGCAGTATTTT.

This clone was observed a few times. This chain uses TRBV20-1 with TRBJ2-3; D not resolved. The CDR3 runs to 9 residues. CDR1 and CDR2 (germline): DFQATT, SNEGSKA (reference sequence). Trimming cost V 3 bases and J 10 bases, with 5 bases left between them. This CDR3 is CSASYPQYF. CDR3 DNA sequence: TGCAGTGCTAGCTACCCGCAGTATTTT.

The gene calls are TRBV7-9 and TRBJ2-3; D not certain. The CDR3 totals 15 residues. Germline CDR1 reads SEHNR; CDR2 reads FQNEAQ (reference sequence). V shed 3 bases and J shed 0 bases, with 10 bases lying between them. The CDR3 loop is CASSLGVSSTDTQYF. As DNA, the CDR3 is TGTGCCAGCAGCTTGGGTGTCAGTAGCACAGATACGCAGTATTTT. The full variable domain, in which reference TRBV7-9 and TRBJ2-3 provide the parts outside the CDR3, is DTGVSQNPRHKITKRGQNVTFRCDPISEHNRLYWYRQTLGQGPEFLTYFQNEAQLEKSRLLSDRFSAERPKGSFSTLEIQRTEQGDSAMYLCASSLGVSSTDTQYFGPGTRLTVL.

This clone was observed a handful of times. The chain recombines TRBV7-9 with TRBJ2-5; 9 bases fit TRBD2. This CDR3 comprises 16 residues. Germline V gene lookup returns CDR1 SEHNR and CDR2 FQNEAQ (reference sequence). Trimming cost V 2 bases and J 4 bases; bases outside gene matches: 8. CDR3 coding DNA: TGTGCCAGCAGCTTAAGTAGCGGGAGTGGGTTAGAGACCCAGTACTTC. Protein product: CASSLSSGSGLETQYF.

The CDR3 spells CASSFGQGLYEQFF. The CDR3 DNA sequence: TGCGCCAGCAGCTTCGGACAGGGTTTGTATGAGCAGTTCTTC. The rearrangement links TRBV5-1 to TRBJ2-1; TRBD1 aligns across 8 bases. Looked up from germline, CDR1 is SGHRS and CDR2 is YFSETQ. The length of the CDR3 is 14 residues. The V segment lost 2 bases and the J segment 8 bases; nucleotides outside the gene matches: 6. Using reference TRBV5-1 and TRBJ2-1 for the parts outside the CDR3, the full variable domain is KAGVTQTPRYLIKTRGQQVTLSCSPISGHRSVSWYQQTPGQGLQFLFEYFSETQRNKGNFPGRFSGRQFSNSRSEMNVSTLELGDSALYLCASSFGQGLYEQFFGPGTRLTVL.

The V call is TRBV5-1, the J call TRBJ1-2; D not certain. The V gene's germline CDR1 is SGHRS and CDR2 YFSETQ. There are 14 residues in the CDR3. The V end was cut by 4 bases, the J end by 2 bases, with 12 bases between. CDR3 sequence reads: CASSPAGENYGYTF. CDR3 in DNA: TGCGCCAGCAGCCCAGCCGGAGAGAACTATGGCTACACCTTC.

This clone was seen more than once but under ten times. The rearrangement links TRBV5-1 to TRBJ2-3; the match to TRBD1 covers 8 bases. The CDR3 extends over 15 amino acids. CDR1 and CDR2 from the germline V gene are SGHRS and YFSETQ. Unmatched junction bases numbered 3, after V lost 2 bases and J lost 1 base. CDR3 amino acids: CASSLQGGRTDTQYF. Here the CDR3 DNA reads TGCGCCAGCAGCTTACAGGGGGGACGCACAGATACGCAGTATTTT.

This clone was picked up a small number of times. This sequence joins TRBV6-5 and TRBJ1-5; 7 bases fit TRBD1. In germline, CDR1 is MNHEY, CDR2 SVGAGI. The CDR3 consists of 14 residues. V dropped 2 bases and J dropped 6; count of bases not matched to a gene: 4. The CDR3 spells CASSYRQGGQPQHF. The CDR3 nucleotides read TGTGCCAGCAGTTACCGGCAGGGGGGTCAGCCCCAGCATTTT.

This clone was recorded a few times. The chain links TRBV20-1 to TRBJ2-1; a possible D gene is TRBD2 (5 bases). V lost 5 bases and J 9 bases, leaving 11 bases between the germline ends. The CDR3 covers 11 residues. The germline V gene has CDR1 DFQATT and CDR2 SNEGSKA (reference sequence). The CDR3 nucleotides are TGCAGTGCTGGCACTAGTAGTGAGCAGTTCTTC. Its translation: CSAGTSSEQFF.

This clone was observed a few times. CDR3 amino acids: CAISDGEREPDTQYF. Written as DNA, the CDR3 is TGTGCCATCAGTGACGGGGAACGGGAGCCAGATACGCAGTATTTT. The V and J genes are TRBV10-3 and TRBJ2-3; a possible D gene is TRBD2 (6 bases). Germline values: CDR1 ENHRY, CDR2 SYGVKD. The CDR3 is made up of 15 amino acids. V was pared by 3 bases and J by 4 bases, with 14 bases between.

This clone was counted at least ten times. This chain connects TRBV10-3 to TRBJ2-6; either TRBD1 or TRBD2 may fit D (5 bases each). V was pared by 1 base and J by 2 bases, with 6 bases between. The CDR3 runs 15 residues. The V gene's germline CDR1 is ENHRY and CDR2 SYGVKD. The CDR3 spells CAISEWGTGANVLTF. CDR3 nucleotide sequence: TGTGCCATCAGTGAGTGGGGGACTGGGGCCAACGTCCTGACTTTC.

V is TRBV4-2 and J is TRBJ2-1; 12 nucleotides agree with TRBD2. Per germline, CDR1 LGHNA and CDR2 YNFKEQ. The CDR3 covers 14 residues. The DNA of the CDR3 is TGTGGACTAGCGGGAGTGGCCTCCTACAATGAGCAGTTCTTC. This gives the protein CGLAGVASYNEQFF.

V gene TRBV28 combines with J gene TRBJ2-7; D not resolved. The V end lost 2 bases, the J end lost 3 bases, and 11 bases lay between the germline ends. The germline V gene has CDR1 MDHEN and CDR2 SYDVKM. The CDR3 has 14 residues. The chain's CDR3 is CASSLAARYYEQYF. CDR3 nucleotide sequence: TGTGCCAGCAGTTTAGCAGCCAGGTACTACGAGCAGTACTTC.

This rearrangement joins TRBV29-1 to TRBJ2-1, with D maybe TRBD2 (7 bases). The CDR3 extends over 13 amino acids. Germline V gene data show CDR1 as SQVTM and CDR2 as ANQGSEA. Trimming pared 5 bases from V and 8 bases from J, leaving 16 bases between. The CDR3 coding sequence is TGCAGCGTTCTCAGCGGGAAGGGGGATGAGCAGTTCTTC. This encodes CSVLSGKGDEQFF.

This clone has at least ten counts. CDR3 sequence reads: CASRREGLYDEQFF. The CDR3, as DNA: TGCGCCAGCAGGCGGGAGGGCCTTTATGATGAGCAGTTCTTC. J is TRBJ2-1 and V is TRBV5-1; 9 nucleotides align to TRBD2. Germline V gene lookup returns CDR1 SGHRS and CDR2 YFSETQ. This CDR3 spans 14 amino acids. The V and J ends lost 5 bases and 8 bases, in that order; junction bases with no gene match: 8.

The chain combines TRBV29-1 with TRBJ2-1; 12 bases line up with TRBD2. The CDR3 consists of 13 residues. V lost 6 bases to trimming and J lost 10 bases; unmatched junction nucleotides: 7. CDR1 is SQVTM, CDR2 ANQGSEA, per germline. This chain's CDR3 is CSVGLAGFGEQFF. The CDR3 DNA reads TGCAGCGTGGGACTAGCGGGTTTCGGCGAGCAGTTCTTC.

The CDR3 sequence is CASRTGQANTGELFF. The CDR3 bases are TGTGCCAGCAGAACGGGACAGGCCAACACCGGGGAGCTGTTTTTT. The chain employs TRBV7-9 and TRBJ2-2; 8 bases match TRBD1. Germline V CDR1 and CDR2: SEHNR, FQNEAQ (reference sequence). V shed 6 bases and J 2 bases; nucleotides not matched to a gene: 5. The CDR3 consists of 15 residues.

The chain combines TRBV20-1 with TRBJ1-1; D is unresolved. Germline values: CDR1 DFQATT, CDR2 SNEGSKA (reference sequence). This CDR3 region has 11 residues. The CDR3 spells CGNPVNTEAFF. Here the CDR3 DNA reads TGCGGAAACCCCGTGAACACTGAAGCTTTCTTT.